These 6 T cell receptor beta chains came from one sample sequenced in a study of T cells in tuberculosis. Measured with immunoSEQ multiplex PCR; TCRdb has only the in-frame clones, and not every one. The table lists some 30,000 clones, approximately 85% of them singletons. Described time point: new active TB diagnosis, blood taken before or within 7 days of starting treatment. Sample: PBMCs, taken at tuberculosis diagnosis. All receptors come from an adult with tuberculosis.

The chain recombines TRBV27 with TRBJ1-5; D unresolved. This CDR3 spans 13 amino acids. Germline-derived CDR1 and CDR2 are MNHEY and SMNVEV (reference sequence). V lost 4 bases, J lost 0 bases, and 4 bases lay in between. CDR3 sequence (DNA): TGTGCCAGCAGTTATAATAGCAATCAGCCCCAGCATTTT. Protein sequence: CASSYNSNQPQHF.

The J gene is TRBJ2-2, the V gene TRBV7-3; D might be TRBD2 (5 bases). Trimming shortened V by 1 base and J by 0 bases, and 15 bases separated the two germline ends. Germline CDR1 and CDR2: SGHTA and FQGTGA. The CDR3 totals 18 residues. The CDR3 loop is CASSLKPSFVTNTGELFF. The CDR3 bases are TGTGCCAGCAGCTTAAAGCCTAGCTTTGTAACGAACACCGGGGAGCTGTTTTTT.

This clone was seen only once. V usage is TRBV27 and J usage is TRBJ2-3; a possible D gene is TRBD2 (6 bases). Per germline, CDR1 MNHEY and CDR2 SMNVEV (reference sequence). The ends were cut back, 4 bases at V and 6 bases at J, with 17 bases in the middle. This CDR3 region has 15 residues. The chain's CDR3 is CASSWNGAGWDTQYF. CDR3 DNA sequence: TGTGCCAGCAGTTGGAACGGGGCGGGGTGGGATACGCAGTATTTT.

Here the CDR3 DNA reads TGTGCCAGCAGTCTCCTCGGTGGAAACACCATATATTTT. Protein product: CASSLLGGNTIYF. The chain links TRBV28 to TRBJ1-3; D remains ambiguous. The CDR3 has 13 amino acids. Germline CDR1 and CDR2: MDHEN and SYDVKM. V lost 5 bases and J 3 bases, leaving 8 bases between the germline ends.

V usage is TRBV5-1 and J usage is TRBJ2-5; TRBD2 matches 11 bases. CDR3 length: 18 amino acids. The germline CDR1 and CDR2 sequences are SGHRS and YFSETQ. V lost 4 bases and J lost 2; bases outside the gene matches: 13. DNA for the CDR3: TGCGCCAGCAGCCCCCCCCCTAGCGGGAGGCCACCGCAAGAGACCCAGTACTTC. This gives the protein CASSPPPSGRPPQETQYF.

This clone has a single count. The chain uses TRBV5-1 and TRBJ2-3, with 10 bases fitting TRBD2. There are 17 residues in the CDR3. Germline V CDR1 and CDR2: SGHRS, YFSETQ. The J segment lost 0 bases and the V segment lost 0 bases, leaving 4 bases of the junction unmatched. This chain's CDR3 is CASSLATTSGSTDTQYF. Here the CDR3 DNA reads TGCGCCAGCAGCTTGGCCACGACTAGCGGGAGCACAGATACGCAGTATTTT.